A selection of T cell receptor beta chains follows, all from one sample in a study of cytomegalovirus exposure and HLA in healthy donors. Using immunoSEQ multiplex PCR, the repertoire was profiled, and TCRdb retains in-frame clones only, with some absent. The data contain 130,000 to 150,000 clones, 70% to 80% of them singletons. Sequences were obtained from PBMCs. Receptors were obtained from a man in his late teens or twenties in good health and CMV-seronegative. The CDR3 runs from the conserved cysteine through the conserved F or W. The D gene is left open where the match is weak. Size is omitted from some rows. Given values are once, few, many or a class for expanded clones.

>NA|TRBV5-4|NA|TRBJ2-1
TGTGCCAGCAGCCAGATACAGGTTACCTACAATGAGCAGTTCTTC
CASSQIQVTYNEQFF
>NA|TRBV6-5|NA|TRBJ1-6
TGTGCCAGCAGACGGGGGGGGATGGGGTCACCCCTCCACTTT
CASRRGGMGSPLHF
>NA|TRBV5-1|NA|TRBJ2-7
TGCGCCAGCAGCCTAGCGCCAGGATCCTACTCCTACGAGCAGTACTTC
CASSLAPGSYSYEQYF
>TRBD1|TRBV28|NA|TRBJ2-1
TGTGCCAGCAGTTTTCAAGTATCGGGACAGATCTACAATGAGCAGTTCTTC
CASSFQVSGQIYNEQFF
>NA|TRBV11-2|NA|TRBJ2-7
TGTGCCGCGGCTGCGGGATTGACCTACGAGCAGTACTTC
CAAAAGLTYEQYF
>NA|TRBV27|NA|TRBJ2-1
TGTGCCAGTGCAATCGGGGTCAATGAGCAGTTCTTC
CASAIGVNEQFF
>NA|TRBV4-1|NA|TRBJ2-3
TGCGCCAGCAGCCAAGATGAATGGGGGGGCACAGATACGCAGTATTTT
CASSQDEWGGTDTQYF
>TRBD1|TRBV27|few|TRBJ1-5
TGTGCCAGCTCTGACAGGGGTACAACCCCGCGGCAGCCCCAGCATTTT
CASSDRGTTPRQPQHF
>TRBD2|TRBV2|NA|TRBJ2-3
TGTGCCAGAAGGACTAGAGGAACCGATACGCAGTATTTT
CARRTRGTDTQYF
>TRBD2|TRBV30|NA|TRBJ2-1
TGTGCCGGTAAGGGACTAGCGGGGCCGTACAATGAGCAGTTCTTC
CAGKGLAGPYNEQFF
>NA|TRBV5-4|NA|TRBJ1-3
TGTGCCAGCAGCTTTACCGGGTCGGGAAACACCATATATTTT
CASSFTGSGNTIYF
>NA|TRBV27|NA|TRBJ1-1
TGTGCCAGCAGTTTGTTAGGGGTTGGAACTGAAGCTTTCTTT
CASSLLGVGTEAFF
>NA|TRBV5-5|NA|TRBJ1-2
TGTGCCAGCAGCTTGGCCCTCGAGGCAGGGATCTATGGCTACACCTTC
CASSLALEAGIYGYTF
>NA|TRBV6-5|NA|TRBJ1-1
TGTGCCAGCAGTTACTACTTCAGGCCGAGCAGCACTGAAGCTTTCTTT
CASSYYFRPSSTEAFF
>TRBD2|TRBV6-1|once|TRBJ2-3
TGTGCCAGCAGTGCTCGGGCCGGAGCGGGAGTAGCAGATACGCAGTATTTT
CASSARAGAGVADTQYF
>TRBD1|TRBV7-3|NA|TRBJ2-1
TGTGCCAGCAGCTCGACAGGGGGTTCCTACAATGAGCAGTTCTTC
CASSSTGGSYNEQFF
>TRBD1|TRBV10-1|NA|TRBJ2-5
TGCGCCAGCAGCCTAAACAGGGGTCGTCAAGAGACCCAGTACTTC
CASSLNRGRQETQYF
>NA|TRBV4-1|few|TRBJ1-1
TGCGCCAGCAGAGAAGGGGAGGTTAGCACTGAAGCTTTCTTT
CASREGEVSTEAFF
>NA|TRBV28|NA|TRBJ1-2
TGTGCCAGCGGAGATGGACAGTTCACCTATGGCTACACCTTC
CASGDGQFTYGYTF
>NA|TRBV5-5|once|TRBJ1-1
TGTGCCAGCAGCTTGATGGGGCAGGGGAACACTGAAGCTTTCTTT
CASSLMGQGNTEAFF
>NA|TRBV29-1|NA|TRBJ1-1
TGCAGCGTTGAAGATCTTACAGGCAACACTGAAGCTTTCTTT
CSVEDLTGNTEAFF
>NA|TRBV10-2|NA|TRBJ1-6
TGCGCCAGCAGTGATGACCCGACGGGGAGCTCCTATAATTCACCCCTCCACTTT
CASSDDPTGSSYNSPLHF
>NA|TRBV19|NA|TRBJ1-1
TGTGCCAGTAGTTTGGGACTCCTGAACACTGAAGCTTTCTTT
CASSLGLLNTEAFF
>NA|TRBV2|NA|TRBJ1-3
TGTGCCAGCAGTGAAAGGCAGGTCCGAAACACCATATATTTT
CASSERQVRNTIYF
>TRBD2|TRBV6-5|once|TRBJ2-7
TGTTCCAGCAGTTACATAGGACTAGCGGGAGGGTACGAGCAGTACTTC
CSSSYIGLAGGYEQYF
>NA|TRBV28|NA|TRBJ1-2
TGTGCCAGCAGTTTATTTTCGGGGGGGCCCAACTATGGCTACACCTTC
CASSLFSGGPNYGYTF
>NA|TRBV28|NA|TRBJ1-2
TGTGCCAGCAAAGGGGGAAAGGGAATCACAATTTTCTATGGCTACACCTTC
CASKGGKGITIFYGYTF
>TRBD1|TRBV6-5|NA|TRBJ1-5
TGTGCCAGCAGACCGACAGGGAATCAGCCCCAGCATTTT
CASRPTGNQPQHF
>NA|TRBV6-1|NA|TRBJ1-4
TGTGCCATCGGGGGGGGGCAGAATGAAAAACTGTTTTTT
CAIGGGQNEKLFF
>NA|TRBV6-5|NA|TRBJ2-7
TGTGCCAGCAGGGCACTGGCAGGCCTCTACGAGCAGTACTTC
CASRALAGLYEQYF
>TRBD2|TRBV2|NA|TRBJ2-7
TGTGCCACCGGGGGGCAGCGGGGGCCCTACGAGCAGTACTTC
CATGGQRGPYEQYF
>TRBD2|TRBV5-1|NA|TRBJ2-3
TGCGCCAGCAGCACACTAGCGGGAGACTTGGATACGCAGTATTTT
CASSTLAGDLDTQYF
>TRBD2|TRBV27|NA|TRBJ2-7
TGTGCCAGCAGTCCGGCGATTGGGACTAGCAGAGAGCAGTACTTC
CASSPAIGTSREQYF
>TRBD2|TRBV7-3|NA|TRBJ2-3
TGTGCCAGCAGCCCACTTGCTAGCGGGAGTTCGGATACGCAGTATTTT
CASSPLASGSSDTQYF
>TRBD2|TRBV29-1|NA|TRBJ2-3
TGCAGCGCCGCCCGACTAGCGGGGGGTTATAGCACAGATACGCAGTATTTT
CSAARLAGGYSTDTQYF
>NA|TRBV19|NA|TRBJ1-4
TGTGCCAGTACCTTCACCTCGGCAACTAATGAAAAACTGTTTTTT
CASTFTSATNEKLFF
>NA|TRBV6-1|NA|TRBJ2-5
TGTGCCAGCAGCAGGGTCCCCTACCAAGAGACCCAGTACTTC
CASSRVPYQETQYF